This T cell receptor beta chain was sequenced in a study of blood T cell dynamics during melanoma immunotherapy. Profiling relied on immunoSEQ multiplex PCR, and the TCRdb table lists in-frame clones only, not all of them. The sample has over 15,000 clones, around 90% seen once. Time point here: week 3, after first cycle of checkpoint inhibitor. This CDR3 has 16 residues. J was trimmed by 0 bases and V by 3 bases; bases with no gene match: 7. Per the germline V gene, CDR1 is MDHEN and CDR2 is SYDVKM. Sequencing used blood, obtained from a patient treated with checkpoint blockade. This TCR came from a human donor with melanoma. This sequence joins TRBV28 and TRBJ2-7, with 8 positions matching TRBD2. CDR3: CASSFPLAGSSYEQYF. The CDR3 region has the DNA TGTGCCAGCAGTTTCCCTTTAGCGGGAAGCTCCTACGAGCAGTACTTC. The variable domain in full, with the rest retrieved from reference TRBV28 and TRBJ2-7, is DVKVTQSSRYLVKRTGEKVFLECVQDMDHENMFWYRQDPGLGLRLIYFSYDVKMKEKGDIPEGYSVSREKKERFSLILESASTNQTSMYLCASSFPLAGSSYEQYFGPGTRLTVT.